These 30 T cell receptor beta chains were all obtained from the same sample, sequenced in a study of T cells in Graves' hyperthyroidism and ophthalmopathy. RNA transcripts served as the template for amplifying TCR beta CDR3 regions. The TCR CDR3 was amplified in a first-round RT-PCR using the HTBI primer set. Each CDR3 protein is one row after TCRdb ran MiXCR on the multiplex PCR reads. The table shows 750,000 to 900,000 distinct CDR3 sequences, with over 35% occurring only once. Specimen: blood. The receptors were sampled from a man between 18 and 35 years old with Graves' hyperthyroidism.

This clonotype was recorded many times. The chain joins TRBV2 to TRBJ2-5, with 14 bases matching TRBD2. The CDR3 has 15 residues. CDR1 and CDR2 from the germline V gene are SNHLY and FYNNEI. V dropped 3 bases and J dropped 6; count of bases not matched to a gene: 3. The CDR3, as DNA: TGTGCCAGCAGTGACGGGACTAGCGGGAGTCAGACCCAGTACTTC. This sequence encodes CASSDGTSGSQTQYF.

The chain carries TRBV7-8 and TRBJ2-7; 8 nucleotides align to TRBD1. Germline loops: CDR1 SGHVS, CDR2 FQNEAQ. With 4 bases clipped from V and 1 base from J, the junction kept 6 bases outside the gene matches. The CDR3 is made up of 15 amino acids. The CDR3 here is CASSSFRDRSYEQYF. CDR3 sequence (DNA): TGTGCCAGCAGCTCGTTCCGGGACAGGTCCTACGAGCAGTACTTC.

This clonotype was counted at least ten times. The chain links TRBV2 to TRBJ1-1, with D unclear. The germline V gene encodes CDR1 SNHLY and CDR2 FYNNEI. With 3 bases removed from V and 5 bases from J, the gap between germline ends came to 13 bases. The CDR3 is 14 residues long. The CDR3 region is CASSDPGIGTEAFF. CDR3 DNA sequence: TGTGCCAGCAGTGACCCGGGAATTGGTACTGAAGCTTTCTTT.

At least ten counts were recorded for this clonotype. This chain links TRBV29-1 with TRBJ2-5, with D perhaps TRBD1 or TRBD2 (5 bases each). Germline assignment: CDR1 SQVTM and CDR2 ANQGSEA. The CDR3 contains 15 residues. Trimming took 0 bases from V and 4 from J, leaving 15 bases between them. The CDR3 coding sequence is TGCAGCGTTGAAGATCAGGGAGCAGAGGGAGAGACCCAGTACTTC. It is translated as CSVEDQGAEGETQYF.

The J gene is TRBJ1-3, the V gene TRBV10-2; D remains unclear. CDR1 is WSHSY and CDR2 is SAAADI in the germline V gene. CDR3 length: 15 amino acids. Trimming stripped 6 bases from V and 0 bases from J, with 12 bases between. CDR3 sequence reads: CASSGTPSSGNTIYF. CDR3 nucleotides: TGCGCCAGCAGCGGTACCCCGAGCTCTGGAAACACCATATATTTT.

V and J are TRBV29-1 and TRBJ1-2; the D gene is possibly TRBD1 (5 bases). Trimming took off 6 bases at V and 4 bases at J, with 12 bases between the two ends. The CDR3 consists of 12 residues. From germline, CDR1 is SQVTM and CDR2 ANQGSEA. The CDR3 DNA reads TGCAGCGTAGACGGGGCTCTCTATGGCTACACCTTC. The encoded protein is CSVDGALYGYTF.

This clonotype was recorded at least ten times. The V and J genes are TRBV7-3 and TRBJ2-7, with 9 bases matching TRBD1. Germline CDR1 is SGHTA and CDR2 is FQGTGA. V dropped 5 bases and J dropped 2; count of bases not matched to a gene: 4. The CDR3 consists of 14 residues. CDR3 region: CASSQTGGTYEQYF. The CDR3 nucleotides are TGTGCCAGCAGCCAGACAGGGGGAACCTACGAGCAGTACTTC.

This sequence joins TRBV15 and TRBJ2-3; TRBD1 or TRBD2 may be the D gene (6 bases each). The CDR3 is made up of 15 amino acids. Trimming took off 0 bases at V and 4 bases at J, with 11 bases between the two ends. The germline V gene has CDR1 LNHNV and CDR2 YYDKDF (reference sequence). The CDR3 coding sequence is TGTGCCACCAGCAGAGATCGGGGGCGACCAGATACGCAGTATTTT. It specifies CATSRDRGRPDTQYF.

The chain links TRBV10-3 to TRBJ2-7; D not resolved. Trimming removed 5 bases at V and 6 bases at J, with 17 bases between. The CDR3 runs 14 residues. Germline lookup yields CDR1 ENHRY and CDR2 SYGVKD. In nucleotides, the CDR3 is TGTGCCATCAGTTTCGGAACCTTCCCCGCCGAGCAGTACTTC. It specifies CAISFGTFPAEQYF.

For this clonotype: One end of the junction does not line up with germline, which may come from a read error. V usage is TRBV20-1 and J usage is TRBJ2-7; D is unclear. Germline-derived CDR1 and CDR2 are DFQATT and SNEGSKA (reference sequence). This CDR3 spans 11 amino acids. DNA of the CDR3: TGCAGTGCTAGTCGCTCCCACGAGCAGTACTTC. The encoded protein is CSASRSHEQYF.

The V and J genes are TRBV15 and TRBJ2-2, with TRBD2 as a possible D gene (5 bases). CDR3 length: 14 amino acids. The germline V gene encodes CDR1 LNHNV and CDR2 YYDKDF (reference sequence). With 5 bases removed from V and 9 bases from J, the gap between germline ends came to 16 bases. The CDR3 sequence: CATSEKIATRELFF. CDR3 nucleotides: TGTGCCACCAGCGAAAAGATAGCGACGCGGGAGCTGTTTTTT.

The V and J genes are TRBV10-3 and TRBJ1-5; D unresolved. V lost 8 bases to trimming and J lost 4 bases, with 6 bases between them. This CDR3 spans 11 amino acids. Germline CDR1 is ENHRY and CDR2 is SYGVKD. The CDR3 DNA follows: TGTGCCATCCGGGGTAATCAGCCCCAGCATTTT. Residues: CAIRGNQPQHF.

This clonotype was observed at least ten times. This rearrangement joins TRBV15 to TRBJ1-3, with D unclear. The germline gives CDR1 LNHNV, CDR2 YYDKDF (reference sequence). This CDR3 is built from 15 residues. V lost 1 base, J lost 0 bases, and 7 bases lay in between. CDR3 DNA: TGTGCCACCAGCAGAGTGGTCGGCTCTGGAAACACCATATATTTT. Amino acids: CATSRVVGSGNTIYF.

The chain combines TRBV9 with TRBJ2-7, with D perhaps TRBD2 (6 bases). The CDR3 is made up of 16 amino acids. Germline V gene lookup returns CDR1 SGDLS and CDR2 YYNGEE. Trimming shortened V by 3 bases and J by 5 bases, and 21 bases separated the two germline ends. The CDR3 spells CASSASSGVRVDEQYF. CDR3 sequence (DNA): TGTGCCAGCAGCGCTAGCTCGGGGGTACGCGTTGACGAGCAGTACTTC.

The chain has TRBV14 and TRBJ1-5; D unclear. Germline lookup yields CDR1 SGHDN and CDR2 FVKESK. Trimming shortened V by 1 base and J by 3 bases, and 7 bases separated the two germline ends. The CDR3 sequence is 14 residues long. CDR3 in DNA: TGTGCCAGCAGCCAAGGCTTTTTCAATCAGCCCCAGCATTTT. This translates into CASSQGFFNQPQHF.

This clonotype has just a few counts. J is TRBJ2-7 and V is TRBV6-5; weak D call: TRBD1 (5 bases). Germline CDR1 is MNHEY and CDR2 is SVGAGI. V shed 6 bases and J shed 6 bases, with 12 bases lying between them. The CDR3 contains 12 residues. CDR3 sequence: CASRGFQGEQYF. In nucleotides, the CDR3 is TGTGCCAGCAGGGGATTCCAGGGCGAGCAGTACTTC.

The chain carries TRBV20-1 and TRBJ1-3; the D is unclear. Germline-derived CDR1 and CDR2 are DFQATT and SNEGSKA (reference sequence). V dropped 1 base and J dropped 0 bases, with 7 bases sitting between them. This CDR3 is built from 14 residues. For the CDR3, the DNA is TGCAGTGCTAGAGGGCTAGACTCTGGAAACACCATATATTTT. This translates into CSARGLDSGNTIYF.

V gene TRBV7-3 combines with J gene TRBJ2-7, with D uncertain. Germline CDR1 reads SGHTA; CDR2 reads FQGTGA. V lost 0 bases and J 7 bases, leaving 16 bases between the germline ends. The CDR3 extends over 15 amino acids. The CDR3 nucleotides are TGTGCCAGCAGCTTAACCGGCGATGCCTACGTGGAGCAGTACTTC. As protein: CASSLTGDAYVEQYF.

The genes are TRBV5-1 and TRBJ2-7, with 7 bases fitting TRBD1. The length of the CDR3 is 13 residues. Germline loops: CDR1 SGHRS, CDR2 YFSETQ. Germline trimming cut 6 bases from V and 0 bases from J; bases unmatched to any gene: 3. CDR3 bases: TGCGCCAGCACGACAGGGAGCTCCTACGAGCAGTACTTC. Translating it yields CASTTGSSYEQYF.

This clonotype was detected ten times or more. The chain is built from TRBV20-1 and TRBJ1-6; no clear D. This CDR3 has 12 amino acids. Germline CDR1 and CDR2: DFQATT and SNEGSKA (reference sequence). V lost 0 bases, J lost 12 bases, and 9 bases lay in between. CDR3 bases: TGCAGTGCTAGAGAAGGGTATAGACCCCTCCACTTT. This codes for CSAREGYRPLHF.

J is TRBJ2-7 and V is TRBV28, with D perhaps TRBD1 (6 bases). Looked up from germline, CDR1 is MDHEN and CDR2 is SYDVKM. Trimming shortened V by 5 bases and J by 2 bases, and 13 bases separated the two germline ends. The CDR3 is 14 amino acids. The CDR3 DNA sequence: TGTGCCAGCAGTCCCTGGACAGACGCCTACGAGCAGTACTTC. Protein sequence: CASSPWTDAYEQYF. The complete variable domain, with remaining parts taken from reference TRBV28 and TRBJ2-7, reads DVKVTQSSRYLVKRTGEKVFLECVQDMDHENMFWYRQDPGLGLRLIYFSYDVKMKEKGDIPEGYSVSREKKERFSLILESASTNQTSMYLCASSPWTDAYEQYFGPGTRLTVT.

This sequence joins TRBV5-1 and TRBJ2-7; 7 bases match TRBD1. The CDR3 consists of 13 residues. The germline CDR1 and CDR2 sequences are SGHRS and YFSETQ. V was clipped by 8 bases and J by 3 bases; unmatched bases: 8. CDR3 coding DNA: TGCGCCAGTACAACAGGGGAGAACTACGAGCAGTACTTC. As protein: CASTTGENYEQYF.

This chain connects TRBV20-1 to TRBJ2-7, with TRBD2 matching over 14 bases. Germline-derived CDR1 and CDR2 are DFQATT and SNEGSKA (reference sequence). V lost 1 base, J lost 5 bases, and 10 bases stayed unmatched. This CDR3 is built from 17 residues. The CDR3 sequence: CSARAGTSGSIPDEQYF. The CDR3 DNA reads TGCAGTGCTAGAGCCGGGACTAGCGGGAGTATTCCTGACGAGCAGTACTTC.

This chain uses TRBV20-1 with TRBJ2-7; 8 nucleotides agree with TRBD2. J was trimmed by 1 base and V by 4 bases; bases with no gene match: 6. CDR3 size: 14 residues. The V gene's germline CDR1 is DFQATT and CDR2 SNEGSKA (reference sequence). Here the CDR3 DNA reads TGCAGTGCTATCCCGCGCGGGGGGTCCTACGAGCAGTACTTC. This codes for CSAIPRGGSYEQYF.

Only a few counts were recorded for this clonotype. DNA for the CDR3: TGTGCCAGCAGCGTAGAGACTAGCAGCTCCAGGCAGTACTTC. Encoded protein: CASSVETSSSRQYF. The chain is built from TRBV9 and TRBJ2-7, with 7 bases lining up with TRBD2. The germline CDR1 and CDR2 sequences are SGDLS and YYNGEE. V trimming: 0 bases; J trimming: 9 bases; junction bases outside the gene matches: 9. This CDR3 comprises 14 residues.

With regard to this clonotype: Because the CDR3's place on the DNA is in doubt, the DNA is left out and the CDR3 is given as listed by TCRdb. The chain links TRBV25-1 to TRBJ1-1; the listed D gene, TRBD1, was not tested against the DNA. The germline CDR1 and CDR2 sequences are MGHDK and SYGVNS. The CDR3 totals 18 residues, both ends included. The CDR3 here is CASSEYLCSVAGGPEAFF.

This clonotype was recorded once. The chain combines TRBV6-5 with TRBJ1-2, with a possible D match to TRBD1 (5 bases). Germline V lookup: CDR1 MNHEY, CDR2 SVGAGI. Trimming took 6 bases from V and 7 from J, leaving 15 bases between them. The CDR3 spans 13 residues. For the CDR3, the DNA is TGTGCCAGCAGGGGGACGTGTGGCCCTGGCTACACCTTC. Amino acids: CASRGTCGPGYTF.

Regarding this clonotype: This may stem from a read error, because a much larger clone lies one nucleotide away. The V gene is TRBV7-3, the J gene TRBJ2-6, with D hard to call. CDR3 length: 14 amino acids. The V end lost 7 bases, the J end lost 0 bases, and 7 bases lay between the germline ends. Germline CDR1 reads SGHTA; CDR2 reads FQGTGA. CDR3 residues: CASIHSSGANVLTF. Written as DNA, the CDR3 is TGTGCCAGCATCCACAGCTCTGGGGCCAACGTCCTGACTTTC. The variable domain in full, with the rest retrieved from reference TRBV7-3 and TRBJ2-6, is GAGVSQTPSNKVTEKGKYVELRCDPISGHTALYWYRQSLGQGPEFLIYFQGTGAADDSGLPNDRFFAVRPEGSVSTLKIQRTERGDSAVYLCASIHSSGANVLTFGAGSRLTVL.

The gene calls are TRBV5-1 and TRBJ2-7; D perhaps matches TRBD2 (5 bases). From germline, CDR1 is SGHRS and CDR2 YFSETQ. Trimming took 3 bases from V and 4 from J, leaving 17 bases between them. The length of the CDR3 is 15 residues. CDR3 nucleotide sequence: TGCGCCAGCAGCTCCATGGAGACGGGAAGATACGAGCAGTACTTC. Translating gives CASSSMETGRYEQYF. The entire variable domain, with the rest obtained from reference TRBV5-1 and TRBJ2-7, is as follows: KAGVTQTPRYLIKTRGQQVTLSCSPISGHRSVSWYQQTPGQGLQFLFEYFSETQRNKGNFPGRFSGRQFSNSRSEMNVSTLELGDSALYLCASSSMETGRYEQYFGPGTRLTVT.

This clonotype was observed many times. CDR3 in amino acids: CASSLRGGRRETQYF. As DNA, the CDR3 is TGTGCCAGCAGCTTAAGGGGGGGGCGTAGGGAGACCCAGTACTTC. The rearrangement uses TRBV7-8 and TRBJ2-5, with a possible D match to TRBD2 (7 bases). The V gene's germline CDR1 is SGHVS and CDR2 FQNEAQ. This CDR3 contains 15 residues. Trimming left V 2 bases short and J 5 bases short, with 15 bases between.